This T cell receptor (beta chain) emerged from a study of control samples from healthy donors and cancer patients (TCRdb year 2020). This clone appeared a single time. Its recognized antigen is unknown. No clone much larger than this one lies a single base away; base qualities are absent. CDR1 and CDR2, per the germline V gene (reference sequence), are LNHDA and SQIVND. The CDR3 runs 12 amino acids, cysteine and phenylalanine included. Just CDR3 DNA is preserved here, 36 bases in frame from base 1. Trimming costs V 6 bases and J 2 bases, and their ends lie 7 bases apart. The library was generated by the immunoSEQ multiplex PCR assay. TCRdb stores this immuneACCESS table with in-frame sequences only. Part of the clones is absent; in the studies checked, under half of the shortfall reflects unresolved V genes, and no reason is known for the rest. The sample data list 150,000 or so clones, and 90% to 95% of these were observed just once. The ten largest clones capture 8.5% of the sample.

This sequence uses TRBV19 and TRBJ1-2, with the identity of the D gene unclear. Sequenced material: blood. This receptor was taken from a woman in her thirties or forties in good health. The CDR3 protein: CASSYSNYGYTF. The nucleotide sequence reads TGTGCCAGTAGCTATTCGAACTATGGCTACACCTTC.